This is a list of T cell receptor beta chains from one sample in a study of T-cell memory formation after mild COVID-19. TCRdb re-called the 5' RACE reads through MiXCR, storing one row per CDR3 protein. The table records a few hundred thousand distinct CDR3 sequences, about 22% of them present only once. Material for sequencing was PBMCs or a T cell subset sorted from them (not recorded which). Source of these receptors: an adult woman who had mild COVID-19 (a few samples of this study predate the infection). Cell type and time point are not known. The CDR3 runs from the conserved cysteine through the conserved F or W. The D gene is left open where the match is weak. Part of the rows lack a size; the others show once, few, many or a class for expanded clones.

J gene | clone size | CDR3 length | V gene | D gene | CDR3 DNA | CDR3 protein
TRBJ2-7 | - | 12 | TRBV7-2 | - | TGTGCCAGCAGCTTAGACTGGCGGGAGCAGTACTTC | CASSLDWREQYF
TRBJ2-3 | few | 15 | TRBV7-8 | TRBD2 | TGTGCCAGCACCTTCAGCGGGGGGACCTCAGATACGCAGTATTTT | CASTFSGGTSDTQYF
TRBJ2-5 | - | 15 | TRBV4-1 | TRBD1 | TGCGCCAGCAGCCAGCCGGGACAGGGCTCCGAGACCCAGTACTTC | CASSQPGQGSETQYF
TRBJ1-1 | few | 16 | TRBV7-9 | - | TGTGCCAGCAGCTTAGCCGCGGCAGGGAGGATAACTGAAGCTTTCTTT | CASSLAAAGRITEAFF
TRBJ2-6 | many | 21 | TRBV6-5 | TRBD1 | TGTGCCAGCAGTTACCTAGCCGGATCGACAGGGCACCTATGGGGGGCCAACGTCCTGACTTTC | CASSYLAGSTGHLWGANVLTF
TRBJ2-1 | - | 15 | TRBV5-6 | TRBD2 | TGTGCCAGCAGCGCACTAGCGGGAGTTGGGAATGAGCAGTTCTTC | CASSALAGVGNEQFF
TRBJ2-1 | once | 17 | TRBV9 | - | TGTGCCAGCATCATAACTGGGACTCCGAGCTCCTACAGTGAGCAGTTCTTC | CASIITGTPSSYSEQFF
TRBJ2-7 | - | 14 | TRBV12-3/TRBV12-4 | - | TGTGCCAGCAGTTTTACAGGGATCTCCTACGAGCAGTACTTC | CASSFTGISYEQYF
TRBJ2-4 | many | 15 | TRBV2 | - | TGTGCCAGCAGTTCTGACAGAGGAGCCAAAAACATTCAGTACTTC | CASSSDRGAKNIQYF
TRBJ1-1 | - | 14 | TRBV12-5 | - | TGTGCTAGTGGACCCAGGGCCGGTATGACTGAAGCTTTCTTT | CASGPRAGMTEAFF
TRBJ1-4 | - | 17 | TRBV18 | - | TGTGCCAGCTCTCAGCGAAGCCCTATTGCAACTAATGAAAAACTGTTTTTT | CASSQRSPIATNEKLFF
TRBJ1-3 | few | 14 | TRBV4-2 | - | TGTGCCAGCAGCCCAGACGGCTCTGGAAACACCATATATTTT | CASSPDGSGNTIYF
TRBJ2-5 | few | 15 | TRBV30 | TRBD1 | TGTGCCTGGAGTCGATACACTCAGGGGGCACAGACCCAGTACTTC | CAWSRYTQGAQTQYF
TRBJ1-1 | few | 17 | TRBV15 | TRBD1 | TGTGCCACCAGCAGTGATAGGGGGCGAGTGTTGAACACTGAAGCTTTCTTT | CATSSDRGRVLNTEAFF
TRBJ1-1 | few | 14 | TRBV6-2/TRBV6-3 | - | TGTGCCAGCAGTTACTCGAAACGCGGCACTGAAGCTTTCTTT | CASSYSKRGTEAFF
TRBJ2-2 | once | 15 | TRBV11-3 | TRBD2 | TGTGCCAGCAGCTCTAGCGGGAGTAACACCGGGGAGCTGTTTTTT | CASSSSGSNTGELFF
TRBJ1-6 | - | 16 | TRBV20-1 | - | TGCAGTGCTAGACCAAGGTGGGTTCCAACCAGTTCACCCCTCCACTTT | CSARPRWVPTSSPLHF
TRBJ2-1 | many | 16 | TRBV4-1 | TRBD2 | TGCGCCAGCAGCAGAGATGGACTAGCGGACTACAATGAGCAGTTCTTC | CASSRDGLADYNEQFF
TRBJ1-1 | - | 15 | TRBV6-6 | TRBD1 | TGTGCCAGCAGTTACCATGACAGGGCGGCCACTGAAGCTTTCTTT | CASSYHDRAATEAFF
TRBJ1-5 | - | 15 | TRBV7-3 | - | TGTGCCAGCAGCTTAAGGCGGTCAGACTTTGGGCCCCAGCATTTT | CASSLRRSDFGPQHF
TRBJ2-5 | - | 16 | TRBV7-8 | - | TGTGCCAGCAGCCCCCCTTCAGACCTCCTACAGGAGACCCAGTACTTC | CASSPPSDLLQETQYF
TRBJ2-7 | - | 14 | TRBV18 | TRBD1 | TGTGCCAGCCGAACCCTCCGGGACAGCTACGAGCAGTACTTC | CASRTLRDSYEQYF
TRBJ2-5 | many | 15 | TRBV6-2/TRBV6-3 | - | TGTGCCAGCAGTCTACTGGGACGGCTCCAAGAGACCCAGTACTTC | CASSLLGRLQETQYF
TRBJ2-7 | few | 15 | TRBV12-3/TRBV12-4 | - | TGTGCCAGCAGTTTAGCCCTAGGGGCGGCCTACGAGCAGTACTTC | CASSLALGAAYEQYF
TRBJ1-1 | few | 17 | TRBV6-6 | TRBD1 | TGTGCCAGCAGTTACTCTGGTGTAAGGACAGGGCGCACTGAAGCTTTCTTT | CASSYSGVRTGRTEAFF
TRBJ1-1 | - | 16 | TRBV4-1 | TRBD1 | TGCGCCAGCAGCCAAGATGGGGGGACAGGGAACACTGAAGCTTTCTTT | CASSQDGGTGNTEAFF
TRBJ2-4 | few | 15 | TRBV5-5 | - | TGTGCCAGCAGCTTAGAAGGGTCGGTTCTAAACATTCAGTACTTC | CASSLEGSVLNIQYF
TRBJ2-1 | - | 15 | TRBV7-9 | TRBD2 | TGTGCCAGCAGCTCCGCCGGGACTAGCTCTAATCAGCAGTTCTTC | CASSSAGTSSNQQFF
TRBJ2-2 | - | 13 | TRBV6-1 | - | TGTGCCAGCAGCCGGGGCTATGCCGGGGAGCTGTTTTTT | CASSRGYAGELFF
TRBJ2-3 | - | 16 | TRBV4-2 | TRBD2 | TGTGCCAGCAGCCAACGTCCCGGGACTAGCGGGGTTCCGCAGTATTTT | CASSQRPGTSGVPQYF
TRBJ1-1 | few | 15 | TRBV6-6 | TRBD1 | TGTGCCAGCAGCTACGGACAGGGACGGTACACTGAAGCTTTCTTT | CASSYGQGRYTEAFF
TRBJ1-5 | - | 16 | TRBV6-2/TRBV6-3 | - | TGTGCCAGCAGAACATACAGTCCCCCAGGCAATCAGCCCCAGCATTTT | CASRTYSPPGNQPQHF
TRBJ1-1 | - | 16 | TRBV14 | TRBD1 | TGTGCCAGCAGCCATTTGGCCAGGGGGCGTTGGACTGAAGCTTTCTTT | CASSHLARGRWTEAFF
TRBJ2-7 | few | 13 | TRBV20-1 | - | TGCAGTGCTGGGACGGCGAGCTCCTACGAGCAGTACTTC | CSAGTASSYEQYF
TRBJ1-3 | - | 15 | TRBV15 | - | TGTGCCACCATCCACAAGGGGTCGAGAGGAAACACCATATATTTT | CATIHKGSRGNTIYF
TRBJ2-1 | few | 19 | TRBV2 | - | TGTGCCAGCAGTGAAGCATTGGTTGGGGCAGGGAGCTCCTACAATGAGCAGTTCTTC | CASSEALVGAGSSYNEQFF
TRBJ2-7 | - | 14 | TRBV12-3/TRBV12-4 | - | TGTGCCAGCAGTCCCCCGATGCTGGAATACGAGCAGTACTTC | CASSPPMLEYEQYF
TRBJ2-3 | few | 14 | TRBV20-1 | TRBD2 | TGCAGTGCTAGCCGGAGCGGGAGAACAGATACGCAGTATTTT | CSASRSGRTDTQYF
TRBJ1-5 | - | 12 | TRBV7-6 | - | TGTGCCAGCAGCTTACTTCTCTGGCCCCAGCATTTT | CASSLLLWPQHF
TRBJ1-2 | - | 14 | TRBV7-2 | TRBD1 | TGTGCCAGCAGTCCCACGGGACAGATCTATGGCTACACCTTC | CASSPTGQIYGYTF
TRBJ2-7 | few | 13 | TRBV29-1 | - | TGCAGCGTTGAGTCCAGGGCAAATTACGAGCAGTACTTC | CSVESRANYEQYF
TRBJ1-2 | - | 17 | TRBV4-3 | - | TGCGCCAGCAGCCAAGATAACCGGGCAGCAACCTACTATGGCTACACCTTC | CASSQDNRAATYYGYTF
TRBJ2-7 | - | 14 | TRBV4-3 | - | TGCGCCAGCAGCCAAGATAAGAGTTTCGGCGAGCAGTACTTC | CASSQDKSFGEQYF